This TCR beta chain was recorded in a study of T cells in localized non-small cell lung cancer. As for this clone: What it binds is unknown.

CDR1 LGHNA and CDR2 YNFKEQ come from the germline V gene. The V gene end was trimmed by 4 bases and the J gene end by 3 bases; junction bases not matched to a gene: 2. The CDR3 spans 14 residues. Clones were read by immunoSEQ multiplex PCR, and TCRdb kept only the in-frame ones, dropping some. The sample holds 90,000 to 100,000 clones, roughly 90% seen once. Whole-study results and caveats: Among the tissues sampled, uninvolved adjacent lung had the highest T cell clonality, above tumor.

The clonotype was recovered from a woman aged 35-70 years with stage II squamous cell lung carcinoma. The V and J genes are TRBV4-2 and TRBJ1-2; 10 bases fit TRBD1. Sequencing was performed on PBMCs, taken before any cancer treatment. CDR3 region: CASSPGQGDYGYTF. As DNA, the CDR3 is TGTGCCAGCAGCCCCGGACAGGGGGACTATGGCTACACCTTC.